One and the same sample provided the 12 T cell receptor beta chains below, sequenced in a study of T cell repertoires in cytomegalovirus infection. These TCRs are of unknown antigen specificity. TCRdb passed the reads through MiXCR, listing each CDR3 protein once. The table shows about 830,000 distinct CDR3 sequences, with around a third occurring only once. The source material was cultured CD8+ T cells from PBMCs, sampled from culture after CMV antigen stimulation. Source of these receptors: a human donor in good health (CMV status not recorded). Some clones in this sample may be carry-over from other donors' samples.

The rearrangement links TRBV6-2 or TRBV6-3 to TRBJ2-2, with D unclear. Germline loops: CDR1 MNHEY, CDR2 SVGEGT. V lost 2 bases to trimming and J lost 5 bases, with 6 bases between them. The CDR3 totals 13 residues. The CDR3 protein is CASSYLDTGELFF. CDR3 nucleotides: TGTGCCAGCAGTTACCTGGATACCGGGGAGCTGTTTTTT.

A note on this clonotype: The junction differs from germline at one of its ends, possibly a read error. J is TRBJ2-1 and V is TRBV2, with a tentative D call TRBD1 (6 bases). Germline lookup yields CDR1 SNHLY and CDR2 FYNNEI. The CDR3 length is 16 residues. Here the CDR3 reads CANSKTGRPPYNEQVF. CDR3 nucleotides: TGTGCCAACAGTAAAACAGGGCGGCCTCCCTACAATGAGCAGGTCTTC.

This clonotype was counted between two and nine times. This chain connects TRBV11-2 to TRBJ2-3; the D gene is possibly TRBD2 (7 bases). CDR3 length: 16 amino acids. Per the germline V gene, CDR1 is SGHAT and CDR2 is FQNNGV. Trimming cost V 1 base and J 5 bases, with 16 bases left between them. In nucleotides, the CDR3 is TGTGCCAGCAGCTTAGGGGACGGGGGGCCAGGAGATACGCAGTATTTT. It yields the protein CASSLGDGGPGDTQYF.

For the CDR3, the DNA is TGTGCCAGCAGCTTAGGCTTGAGACAGGGTCAAAATACTGAAGCTTTCTTT. Translating it yields CASSLGLRQGQNTEAFF. This chain connects TRBV7-9 to TRBJ1-1; 7 bases match TRBD1. Trimming at V came to 1 base and at J to 5 bases, leaving 13 bases not matched to a gene. This CDR3 has 17 amino acids. Germline CDR1 reads SEHNR; CDR2 reads FQNEAQ (reference sequence).

This rearrangement joins TRBV27 to TRBJ1-1; D remains unclear. This CDR3 comprises 15 residues. V was pared by 8 bases and J by 3 bases, with 19 bases between. Germline V CDR1 and CDR2: MNHEY, SMNVEV (reference sequence). CDR3 protein: CASGENSPQDTEAFF. The CDR3 DNA is TGTGCCAGCGGGGAAAACAGCCCTCAGGACACTGAAGCTTTCTTT.

The gene calls are TRBV20-1 and TRBJ2-1; tentatively, D is TRBD1 (5 bases). This CDR3 contains 14 residues. V lost 0 bases and J 9 bases, leaving 15 bases between the germline ends. Germline-derived CDR1 and CDR2 are DFQATT and SNEGSKA (reference sequence). The CDR3 region is CSARDGQGLGEQFF. In DNA, the CDR3 is TGCAGTGCTAGAGATGGTCAGGGTTTGGGTGAGCAGTTCTTC.

As to this clonotype: Possible read error: a much larger clone is one base away. The chain carries TRBV7-2 and TRBJ2-1, with 8 bases fitting TRBD1. The CDR3 extends over 19 amino acids. V shed 4 bases, J shed 4 bases, and the junction held 18 bases outside the gene matches. CDR1 and CDR2 (germline): SGHTA, FQGNSA. The CDR3: CASSSVKPPRDRTYNEQFF. Here the CDR3 DNA reads TGTGCCAGCAGCTCAGTTAAGCCCCCCCGGGACAGGACATACAATGAGCAGTTCTTC.

This clonotype was counted a few times. This chain links TRBV7-9 with TRBJ1-1, with D tentatively TRBD1 (5 bases). Trimming removed 5 bases at V and 13 bases at J, with 17 bases between. Per germline, CDR1 SEHNR and CDR2 FQNEAQ (reference sequence). This CDR3 has 12 amino acids. The CDR3 DNA is TGTGCCAGCAGCGGGGGTCAAGGGGTGGGTTTCTTT. Translated: CASSGGQGVGFF.

This rearrangement joins TRBV7-6 to TRBJ2-1; D uncertain. This CDR3 has 12 residues. V lost 10 bases, J lost 2 bases, and 9 bases lay in between. The germline V gene encodes CDR1 SGHVS and CDR2 FNYEAQ. Here the CDR3 reads CATGRTYNEQFF. The CDR3 DNA is TGTGCCACCGGAAGAACCTACAATGAGCAGTTCTTC.

The table lists this clonotype with a few counts. The chain couples TRBV6-2 or TRBV6-3 to TRBJ2-1, with 8 nucleotides matching TRBD2. The V and J ends lost 7 bases and 5 bases, in that order; junction bases with no gene match: 10. This CDR3 contains 15 residues. Germline V gives CDR1 MNHEY, CDR2 SVGEGT. CDR3 protein: CASKVLADLDNEQFF. Written as DNA, the CDR3 is TGTGCCAGCAAGGTACTAGCGGACTTAGACAATGAGCAGTTCTTC.

This clonotype has only a few counts. The chain is built from TRBV6-2 or TRBV6-3 and TRBJ2-1; the match to TRBD2 covers 8 bases. CDR3 length equals 15 residues. Germline V gene lookup returns CDR1 MNHEY and CDR2 SVGEGT. V lost 2 bases and J lost 7; bases outside the gene matches: 7. DNA for the CDR3: TGTGCCAGCAGTTACACAAGACTAGCGCTTAATGAGCAGTTCTTC. It codes for CASSYTRLALNEQFF.

This chain connects TRBV10-3 to TRBJ1-3, with D unresolved. This CDR3 region has 14 residues. Germline V lookup: CDR1 ENHRY, CDR2 SYGVKD. Trimming took off 9 bases at V and 0 bases at J, with 12 bases between the two ends. The CDR3 region is CAIEQPSSGNTIYF. DNA of the CDR3: TGTGCCATAGAGCAACCGAGCTCTGGAAACACCATATATTTT.